Listed below are T cell receptor beta chains from one sample, sequenced in a study of identifying expanded T cells in peripheral blood. Sequencing used immunoSEQ multiplex PCR; TCRdb keeps in-frame clones, though not all of them. The sample yields some 97,000 clones, around 90% seen once. The sample was blood. These TCRs come from a person aged 18-69 years in good health. Each CDR3 is given with its conserved first and last residue. Fields, in order: clone size, D gene, V gene, J gene, CDR3 protein, CDR3 DNA. The D gene is left open where the match is weak. The size of a clone is reported for some rows only, either as once, few or many, or as a class for expanded clones.

clone size: NA
D gene: NA
V gene: TRBV5-1
J gene: TRBJ2-1
CDR3 protein: CASSLALSSYNEQFF
CDR3 DNA: TGCGCCAGCAGCTTGGCACTCAGCTCCTACAATGAGCAGTTCTTC

clone size: NA
D gene: TRBD2
V gene: TRBV29-1
J gene: TRBJ2-7
CDR3 protein: CSVRRGTYEQYF
CDR3 DNA: TGCAGCGTTCGGCGGGGGACCTACGAGCAGTACTTC

clone size: NA
D gene: NA
V gene: TRBV30
J gene: TRBJ2-3
CDR3 protein: CAWSVKGGDTQYF
CDR3 DNA: TGTGCCTGGAGTGTAAAGGGCGGCGATACGCAGTATTTT

clone size: once
D gene: NA
V gene: TRBV19
J gene: TRBJ1-2
CDR3 protein: CASSLLPGNYGYTF
CDR3 DNA: TGTGCCAGTAGTTTATTACCTGGCAACTATGGCTACACCTTC

clone size: NA
D gene: NA
V gene: TRBV5-1
J gene: TRBJ1-1
CDR3 protein: CASSPKTGTNTEAFF
CDR3 DNA: TGCGCCAGCAGCCCGAAGACAGGTACGAACACTGAAGCTTTCTTT

clone size: NA
D gene: NA
V gene: TRBV7-8
J gene: TRBJ2-2
CDR3 protein: CASSPRAGGGYNTGELFF
CDR3 DNA: TGTGCCAGCAGCCCCCGGGCAGGTGGAGGGTATAACACCGGGGAGCTGTTTTTT

clone size: NA
D gene: TRBD1
V gene: TRBV10-3
J gene: TRBJ1-2
CDR3 protein: CAIGDRVLDYGYTF
CDR3 DNA: TGTGCCATCGGGGACAGGGTATTAGACTATGGCTACACCTTC

clone size: NA
D gene: TRBD1
V gene: TRBV6-5
J gene: TRBJ1-1
CDR3 protein: CASIGQGGTEAFF
CDR3 DNA: TGTGCCAGCATCGGACAGGGAGGGACTGAAGCTTTCTTT

clone size: NA
D gene: NA
V gene: TRBV5-4
J gene: TRBJ1-3
CDR3 protein: CASSSQGTRGNTIYF
CDR3 DNA: TGTGCCAGCAGTTCCCAGGGTACGAGGGGAAACACCATATATTTT

clone size: few
D gene: NA
V gene: TRBV10-3
J gene: TRBJ2-1
CDR3 protein: CAISARGGENEQFF
CDR3 DNA: TGTGCCATCAGTGCACGGGGCGGGGAAAATGAGCAGTTCTTC

clone size: NA
D gene: NA
V gene: TRBV2
J gene: TRBJ2-2
CDR3 protein: CASSVVSPGLSPGELFF
CDR3 DNA: TGTGCCAGCAGTGTAGTTTCACCGGGCCTAAGTCCCGGGGAGCTGTTTTTT

clone size: once
D gene: TRBD1
V gene: TRBV18
J gene: TRBJ1-5
CDR3 protein: CASSEDRAGQPQHF
CDR3 DNA: TGTGCCAGCTCAGAGGACAGGGCAGGTCAGCCCCAGCATTTT

clone size: NA
D gene: TRBD2
V gene: TRBV4-1
J gene: TRBJ2-5
CDR3 protein: CASSHPPGRGVRETQYF
CDR3 DNA: TGCGCCAGCAGCCACCCCCCCGGGAGGGGAGTTCGGGAGACCCAGTACTTC

clone size: NA
D gene: TRBD2
V gene: TRBV9
J gene: TRBJ2-1
CDR3 protein: CASSVGSSGSSTYNEQFF
CDR3 DNA: TGTGCCAGCAGCGTAGGATCTAGCGGGTCCTCCACCTACAATGAGCAGTTCTTC

clone size: NA
D gene: NA
V gene: TRBV5-1
J gene: TRBJ1-4
CDR3 protein: CASSLVGAGEKLFF
CDR3 DNA: TGCGCCAGCAGCTTGGTGGGGGCGGGTGAAAAACTGTTTTTT

clone size: once
D gene: TRBD2
V gene: TRBV6-6
J gene: TRBJ2-7
CDR3 protein: CASSYFPSGYEQYF
CDR3 DNA: TGTGCCAGCAGTTACTTTCCTAGCGGATACGAGCAGTACTTC

clone size: NA
D gene: NA
V gene: TRBV19
J gene: TRBJ2-1
CDR3 protein: CASSFGSSVYEQFF
CDR3 DNA: TGTGCCAGTAGTTTCGGGTCGAGCGTGTATGAGCAGTTCTTC